These 2 T cell receptor beta chains came from one sample sequenced in a study of beta chain features in type 1 diabetes. TCRB transcripts that were expressed got sequenced, as all of the isolated RNA had been reverse transcribed. This table comes from immunoSEQ multiplex PCR, and its TCRdb copy is limited to in-frame clones, with some not included. This table holds roughly 610,000 clones, 15% to 17% found once. The sequenced sample was naive CD4+ T cells from blood. Receptors were obtained from a young man in good health.

This clone has a handful of counts. The chain joins TRBV23-1 to TRBJ1-2; D is possibly TRBD1 (6 bases). TRBV23-1 falls under the ORF class, with uncertain function. V shed 2 bases and J shed 6 bases, with 13 bases lying between them. The CDR3 consists of 14 residues. DNA for the CDR3: TGCGCCAGCAGTCAAAGGAGGGGGAGGGATGGCTACACCTTC. It encodes CASSQRRGRDGYTF.

The J gene is TRBJ1-1, the V gene TRBV4-3; maybe TRBD1 (6 bases). CDR1 is LGHNA, CDR2 YSLEER, per germline. CDR3 length equals 15 residues. Trimming pared 0 bases from V and 4 bases from J, leaving 12 bases between. CDR3 sequence reads: CASSQDTGGGTEAFF. The CDR3 nucleotides are TGCGCCAGCAGCCAAGATACTGGAGGGGGCACTGAAGCTTTCTTT.